These T cell receptor beta chains were read from a single sample in a study of blood T cells in healthy people across ages. TCRdb reanalysed the 5' RACE reads using MiXCR and keeps one entry per CDR3 protein. Counted here are about 1 million distinct CDR3 sequences, 35% to 55% occurring once; the ten biggest clones make up under 20%. Specimen: blood. The receptor set was obtained from a woman between 55 and 75 years old in good health. Both conserved end residues are part of each CDR3. A D gene is named only where the DNA matches it firmly. A row's size may be missing; if present it is once, few, many or a size class.

D gene	V gene	J gene	clone size	CDR3 protein	CDR3 DNA
TRBD2	TRBV14	TRBJ2-3	NA	CASSQDRGYSGRADTQYF	TGTGCCAGCAGCCAAGATCGAGGGTATAGCGGGAGGGCCGATACGCAGTATTTT
NA	TRBV5-1	TRBJ2-1	few	CASSSPTGTYTDNEQFF	TGCGCCAGCAGCTCCCCCACCGGGACATATACCGACAATGAGCAGTTCTTC
NA	TRBV27	TRBJ2-7	NA	CASREPGTGTYEQYF	TGTGCCAGCAGAGAGCCCGGTACAGGGACCTACGAGCAGTACTTC
NA	TRBV12-5	TRBJ2-7	NA	CASGGRGASLSYNEQYF	TGTGCTAGTGGCGGGCGCGGGGCTAGTTTATCCTACAATGAGCAGTACTTC
TRBD2	TRBV6-1	TRBJ2-7	NA	CASLRTAGEGAYEQYF	TGTGCCAGCCTTCGCACCGCGGGAGAGGGAGCCTACGAGCAGTACTTC
TRBD2	TRBV2	TRBJ2-7	NA	CASSQLAGGSYEQYF	TGTGCCAGCAGTCAACTAGCGGGAGGTTCCTACGAGCAGTACTTC
NA	TRBV5-1	TRBJ2-3	few	CASSFLEGTDTQYF	TGCGCCAGCAGCTTTTTGGAGGGCACAGATACGCAGTATTTT
TRBD1	TRBV5-1	TRBJ1-2	NA	CASSWTGRNYGYTF	TGCGCCAGCAGCTGGACAGGGCGTAACTATGGCTACACCTTC
TRBD1	TRBV15	TRBJ1-1	few	CATSNPQGPARNTEAFF	TGTGCCACCAGCAATCCACAGGGGCCGGCCCGAAACACTGAAGCTTTCTTT
NA	TRBV7-2	TRBJ2-3	NA	CASSVTAGITDTQYF	TGTGCCAGCAGCGTAACTGCGGGAATCACAGATACGCAGTATTTT
TRBD2	TRBV6-2/TRBV6-3	TRBJ2-7	NA	CASRGREGPYEQYF	TGTGCCAGCAGGGGGAGGGAGGGCCCCTACGAGCAGTACTTC
NA	TRBV20-1	TRBJ2-7	NA	CSARGDFYNEQYF	TGCAGTGCTAGAGGGGACTTTTACAATGAGCAGTACTTC
TRBD2	TRBV6-5	TRBJ2-4	few	CASSYTSGRTKNIQYF	TGTGCCAGCAGTTATACTAGCGGGAGGACGAAAAACATTCAGTACTTC
NA	TRBV13	TRBJ2-7	NA	CASSSTMGQLNNEQYF	TGTGCCAGCAGCTCTACTATGGGGCAGCTGAACAATGAGCAGTACTTC
NA	TRBV28	TRBJ2-5	few	CASSLRFLAETQYF	TGTGCCAGCAGTCTGAGGTTTCTGGCGGAGACCCAGTACTTC
NA	TRBV3-1	TRBJ2-5	NA	CASSPRTAKETQYF	TGTGCCAGCAGCCCCCGGACGGCTAAAGAGACCCAGTACTTC
NA	TRBV6-1	TRBJ2-3	once	CASSDLVLSTDTQYF	TGTGCCAGCAGTGATCTAGTCCTGAGCACAGATACGCAGTATTTT
NA	TRBV28	TRBJ1-2	few	CASRHQGPRDGYTF	TGTGCCAGCAGGCATCAGGGGCCGCGGGATGGCTACACCTTC
NA	TRBV3-1	TRBJ2-7	NA	CASSQDAVPTYEQYF	TGTGCCAGCAGCCAAGACGCGGTCCCGACCTACGAGCAGTACTTC
TRBD1	TRBV5-1	TRBJ1-1	NA	CASSSQGRVNTEAFF	TGCGCCAGCAGCTCACAGGGGAGGGTGAACACTGAAGCTTTCTTT
NA	TRBV12-3/TRBV12-4	TRBJ2-3	NA	CASSRGRVDAQYF	TGTGCCAGCTCCAGGGGAAGGGTAGATGCGCAGTATTTT
TRBD2	TRBV12-3/TRBV12-4	TRBJ2-7	few	CASRLAAWSYEQYF	TGTGCCAGCAGACTAGCGGCATGGTCCTACGAGCAGTACTTC
NA	TRBV28	TRBJ2-7	many	CASSLSREISYEQYF	TGTGCCAGCAGTTTATCTAGGGAGATCTCCTACGAGCAGTACTTC
TRBD2	TRBV24-1	TRBJ2-1	few	CATSEYGRNEQFF	TGTGCCACCAGTGAGTACGGGAGGAATGAGCAGTTCTTC
NA	TRBV10-3	TRBJ1-5	few	CAISGGGGYDPQHF	TGTGCCATCAGTGGAGGGGGAGGCTATGACCCCCAGCATTTT
TRBD2	TRBV29-1	TRBJ2-5	few	CSWGLAGETQYF	TGCAGCTGGGGTCTAGCGGGAGAGACCCAGTACTTC
NA	TRBV3-1	TRBJ1-1	NA	CASSPIYGTEAFF	TGTGCCAGCAGCCCAATTTATGGCACTGAAGCTTTCTTT
NA	TRBV2	TRBJ2-7	NA	CASTPWLDSEQYF	TGTGCCAGCACCCCTTGGCTAGATAGCGAGCAGTACTTC
NA	TRBV11-2	TRBJ2-7	NA	CASSPLAWEQYF	TGTGCCAGCAGCCCTCTGGCGTGGGAGCAGTACTTC
NA	TRBV20-1	TRBJ2-5	NA	CSAIGTVNNEQYF	TGCAGTGCTATAGGGACTGTTAACAATGAGCAGTACTTC
NA	TRBV29-1	TRBJ1-4	few	CSVAGPLGEKLFF	TGCAGCGTTGCTGGGCCCTTGGGGGAAAAACTGTTTTTT
TRBD1	TRBV3-1	TRBJ2-5	few	CASSQDTGGFRETQYF	TGTGCCAGCAGCCAGGATACAGGGGGCTTCAGGGAGACCCAGTACTTC
NA	TRBV7-8	TRBJ2-1	NA	CASSLELGKIPYNEQFF	TGTGCCAGCAGCTTAGAGTTAGGGAAGATCCCCTACAATGAGCAGTTCTTC
NA	TRBV6-2/TRBV6-3	TRBJ2-7	few	CASSYRVVSLYEQYF	TGTGCCAGCAGTTATAGGGTTGTATCCCTCTACGAGCAGTACTTC
TRBD1	TRBV27	TRBJ2-5	NA	CASKRQGIWEQYF	TGTGCCAGCAAGAGACAGGGGATTTGGGAGCAGTACTTC
NA	TRBV14	TRBJ2-5	NA	CASSQYLQGPRYF	TGTGCCAGCAGCCAATATTTACAGGGACCCCGGTACTTC
NA	TRBV27	TRBJ2-7	few	CASSCSGSYEQYF	TGTGCCAGCAGTTGTTCCGGGAGTTACGAGCAGTACTTC
NA	TRBV12-3/TRBV12-4	TRBJ2-7	NA	CASGGIGRNEQYF	TGTGCCAGCGGGGGAATTGGGAGAAACGAGCAGTACTTC
TRBD2	TRBV9	TRBJ2-1	NA	CASSVEGGLAGEIQFF	TGTGCCAGCAGCGTAGAGGGGGGACTAGCGGGAGAGATACAGTTCTTC
NA	TRBV6-1	TRBJ1-2	NA	CASSEWGYGQNNYGYTF	TGTGCCAGCAGTGAATGGGGCTATGGACAGAACAACTATGGCTACACCTTC
NA	TRBV12-3/TRBV12-4	TRBJ2-1	NA	CASSSRGGGQNNEQFF	TGTGCCAGCAGTTCACGGGGAGGGGGCCAAAACAATGAGCAGTTCTTC
TRBD1	TRBV10-3	TRBJ1-5	NA	CVIRTGVGNQPQHF	TGTGTCATCAGGACAGGGGTTGGCAATCAGCCCCAGCATTTT
NA	TRBV20-1	TRBJ2-7	few	CSARGGQVGREQYF	TGCAGTGCTAGAGGGGGGCAGGTCGGCCGAGAGCAGTACTTC
TRBD1	TRBV10-1	TRBJ1-1	NA	CASSALGTGNTEAFF	TGCGCCAGCAGTGCCCTCGGGACAGGTAACACTGAAGCTTTCTTT
NA	TRBV29-1	TRBJ1-4	NA	CSVESGGRLAKLFF	TGCAGCGTTGAGTCCGGGGGGCGGCTAGCAAAACTGTTTTTT
NA	TRBV28	TRBJ2-7	NA	CASRLQEVVYEQYF	TGTGCCAGCAGACTCCAGGAAGTAGTCTACGAGCAGTACTTC
TRBD2	TRBV6-5	TRBJ2-1	NA	CALLLGLAGGEQFF	TGTGCCCTTCTGCTGGGACTAGCGGGGGGTGAGCAGTTCTTC
NA	TRBV27	TRBJ2-1	NA	CASWTADSYNEQFF	TGTGCCAGCTGGACGGCGGATTCCTACAATGAGCAGTTCTTC
NA	TRBV21-1	TRBJ2-6	NA	CASSQISGANVQTF	TGTGCCAGCAGCCAAATCTCCGGGGCCAACGTCCAGACTTTC
TRBD2	TRBV12-3/TRBV12-4	TRBJ2-7	NA	CASSYLGGSSYEQYF	TGTGCCAGCAGCTACCTGGGGGGGAGCTCCTACGAGCAGTACTTC
NA	TRBV6-6	TRBJ2-7	NA	CASSYSRGAPGEQYF	TGTGCCAGCAGTTACTCCAGGGGGGCGCCGGGGGAGCAGTACTTC
TRBD1	TRBV18	TRBJ1-1	once	CASSPPSGQGLTEAFF	TGTGCCAGCTCACCACCCAGCGGACAGGGTCTAACTGAAGCTTTCTTT
NA	TRBV12-3/TRBV12-4	TRBJ2-1	NA	CASSPSHEQFF	TGTGCCAGCAGCCCCTCCCATGAGCAGTTCTTC
TRBD1	TRBV11-3	TRBJ2-1	once	CASSPRDRGQDEQFF	TGTGCCAGCAGCCCCCGGGACAGGGGGCAGGATGAGCAGTTCTTC
TRBD1	TRBV12-3/TRBV12-4	TRBJ2-5	many	CASRRDSQETQYF	TGTGCCAGCAGACGGGACAGCCAAGAGACCCAGTACTTC